One and the same sample provided the 32 T cell receptor beta chains below, sequenced in a study of human T cells and chemical hapten exposure. TCRdb redid the calling of the RACE reads with MiXCR, one entry per CDR3 protein. This sample has about 93,000 distinct CDR3 sequences, with over 6.5% found just once. Time point meaning: pre-sensitization, week 0. Treatment indicated: therapeutic diphenylcyclopropenone sensitization with weekly scalp DPC. The material was whole blood, obtained in connection with sensitization to the hapten diphenylcyclopropenone (DPC). These receptors were taken from a man between 35 and 55 years old with alopecia areata. Some clones in this sample may be carry-over from other donors' samples.

This clonotype occurred a few times. The CDR3 spells CASTPGLAGGAQYF. DNA for the CDR3: TGTGCCAGCACCCCGGGGCTAGCGGGAGGGGCGCAGTATTTT. The V and J genes are TRBV7-2 and TRBJ2-3; 12 bases fit TRBD2. The CDR3 loop spans 14 amino acids. Per germline, CDR1 SGHTA and CDR2 FQGNSA. V lost 7 bases to trimming and J lost 10 bases; unmatched junction nucleotides: 9.

This clonotype turned up a few times. The rearrangement joins TRBV4-3 to TRBJ2-2; 8 positions agree with TRBD2. The CDR3 runs to 18 residues. V dropped 7 bases and J dropped 0; count of bases not matched to a gene: 13. CDR1 LGHNA and CDR2 YSLEER come from the germline V gene. CDR3 region: CASTPNGAGGANTGELFF. CDR3 DNA: TGCGCCAGCACCCCAAACGGGGCGGGAGGCGCGAACACCGGGGAGCTGTTTTTT.

This clonotype was found many times. The chain links TRBV29-1 to TRBJ1-1; 11 nucleotides agree with TRBD1. The CDR3 has 13 amino acids. Germline assignment: CDR1 SQVTM and CDR2 ANQGSEA. V gave up 4 bases and J gave up 10 bases; unmatched junction bases: 8. Here the CDR3 reads CSVVGQGAGVAFF. The CDR3 nucleotides are TGCAGCGTTGTCGGACAGGGGGCTGGTGTAGCTTTCTTT. The full variable domain, with the rest looked up from reference TRBV29-1 and TRBJ1-1, is SAVISQKPSRDICQRGTSLTIQCQVDSQVTMMFWYRQQPGQSLTLIATANQGSEATYESGFVIDKFPISRPNLTFSTLTVSNMSPEDSSIYLCSVVGQGAGVAFFGQGTRLTVV.

The chain has TRBV7-3 and TRBJ1-2; tentatively, D is TRBD1 (5 bases). The CDR3 spans 15 residues. V lost 1 base to trimming and J lost 5 bases, with 14 bases between them. Germline V lookup: CDR1 SGHTA, CDR2 FQGTGA. DNA for the CDR3: TGTGCCAGCAGCTTAAGGGCCGGGACTGAATATGGCTACACCTTC. This translates into CASSLRAGTEYGYTF.

The chain combines TRBV29-1 with TRBJ2-3; unclear D gene. In germline, CDR1 is SQVTM, CDR2 ANQGSEA. V shed 1 base and J shed 2 bases, with 13 bases lying between them. The CDR3 runs to 15 residues. As DNA, the CDR3 is TGCAGCGTTGAAGGCCCCTCTGGGGTCACAGATACGCAGTATTTT. Its translation is CSVEGPSGVTDTQYF.

This sequence joins TRBV5-1 and TRBJ2-3; no clear D. The CDR3 consists of 14 residues. Trimming shortened V by 1 base and J by 2 bases, and 8 bases separated the two germline ends. Germline values: CDR1 SGHRS, CDR2 YFSETQ. The CDR3 loop reads CASSLTPFTDTQYF. CDR3 bases: TGCGCCAGCAGCTTGACACCCTTCACAGATACGCAGTATTTT.

At least ten counts were recorded for this clonotype. The gene calls are TRBV7-6 and TRBJ2-3, with D hard to call. Germline V gene data show CDR1 as SGHVS and CDR2 as FNYEAQ. The CDR3 consists of 15 residues. Trimming took 1 base from V and 5 from J, leaving 13 bases between them. The CDR3 protein is CASSLGLGWGDTQYF. The CDR3 nucleotides are TGTGCCAGCAGCTTAGGCTTGGGGTGGGGAGATACGCAGTATTTT.

Only a few counts were recorded for this clonotype. V gene TRBV7-2 combines with J gene TRBJ2-3; 7 positions match TRBD2. J was trimmed by 0 bases and V by 1 base; bases with no gene match: 7. The germline CDR1 and CDR2 sequences are SGHTA and FQGNSA. The CDR3 consists of 17 residues. This CDR3 is CASSLVSSGASTDTQYF. CDR3 DNA sequence: TGTGCCAGCAGCTTAGTGTCGAGCGGGGCTAGCACAGATACGCAGTATTTT.

This clonotype has only a few counts. This chain joins TRBV6-2 or TRBV6-3 and TRBJ2-3; the match to TRBD2 covers 12 bases. With 4 bases clipped from V and 3 bases from J, the junction kept 8 bases outside the gene matches. Germline CDR1 MNHEY, CDR2 SVGEGT. This CDR3 is 17 amino acids long. DNA for the CDR3: TGTGCCAGCAGTTTTATCGTCGGGACTAGCGGGACAGATACGCAGTATTTT. Amino acids: CASSFIVGTSGTDTQYF.

In this sample, this clonotype turned up a few times. The chain is built from TRBV3-1 and TRBJ2-1, with a weak D call TRBD1 (6 bases). V was trimmed by 2 bases and J by 7 bases, leaving 12 bases between them. Germline V gives CDR1 LGHDT, CDR2 YNNKEL (reference sequence). The CDR3 contains 14 residues. The CDR3 region is CASSQWGTRNEQFF. The CDR3 DNA reads TGTGCCAGCAGCCAATGGGGGACAAGGAATGAGCAGTTCTTC.

This clonotype was seen more than once but under ten times. The chain recombines TRBV6-6 with TRBJ2-7; possible D gene TRBD2, 6 bases. With 9 bases removed from V and 4 bases from J, the gap between germline ends came to 16 bases. The CDR3 consists of 13 residues. Germline lookup yields CDR1 MNHNY and CDR2 SVGAGI (reference sequence). This chain's CDR3 is CASSFAGTYEQYV. In DNA form, the CDR3 reads TGTGCCAGTTCATTCGCGGGAACGTACGAGCAGTACGTC.

Notes on this clonotype: It may be a read error: a sequence one base away is much more abundant. The V and J genes are TRBV6-1 and TRBJ1-5; D remains unclear. The germline gives CDR1 MNHNS, CDR2 SASEGT. There are 10 residues in the CDR3. The CDR3 coding sequence is TGTACCGGAGGAGGTCAGCCCCAGCATTTT. Amino acids: CTGGGQPQHF.

The CDR3 DNA is TGCAGCGTTGGAGACGGGGAGCTAGCCAAAAACATTCAGTACTTC. Amino acids: CSVGDGELAKNIQYF. The chain is built from TRBV29-1 and TRBJ2-4, with D perhaps TRBD2 (5 bases). V was cut by 4 bases and J by 0 bases, with 13 bases left in between. The CDR3 spans 15 residues. Per the germline V gene, CDR1 is SQVTM and CDR2 is ANQGSEA.

The chain recombines TRBV15 with TRBJ1-2; D unresolved. The CDR3 is 17 residues long. Germline V gives CDR1 LNHNV, CDR2 YYDKDF (reference sequence). The ends were cut back, 0 bases at V and 8 bases at J, with 22 bases in the middle. The CDR3 protein is CATSREPPVGSRRGYTF. Here the CDR3 DNA reads TGTGCCACCAGCAGAGAACCTCCGGTTGGCAGCCGTCGGGGCTACACCTTC. Drawing the rest from reference TRBV15 and TRBJ1-2, the complete variable domain is DAMVIQNPRYQVTQFGKPVTLSCSQTLNHNVMYWYQQKSSQAPKLLFHYYDKDFNNEADTPDNFQSRRPNTSFCFLDIRSPGLGDTAMYLCATSREPPVGSRRGYTFGSGTRLTVV.

This clonotype showed up just a few times. This chain uses TRBV2 with TRBJ2-3, with 10 positions matching TRBD1. V shed 5 bases, J shed 6 bases, and the junction held 5 bases outside the gene matches. The CDR3 has 14 residues. The germline gives CDR1 SNHLY, CDR2 FYNNEI. The CDR3 loop reads CASSRGQGFDTQYF. In DNA, the CDR3 is TGTGCCAGCAGTCGGGGACAGGGGTTTGATACGCAGTATTTT.

This clonotype was observed many times. The chain recombines TRBV29-1 with TRBJ2-3, with D uncertain. Germline V gene data show CDR1 as SQVTM and CDR2 as ANQGSEA. Trimming cost V 4 bases and J 1 base, with 6 bases left between them. The CDR3 loop spans 12 amino acids. CDR3 nucleotide sequence: TGCAGCGTTGTCGGCGGCACAGATACGCAGTATTTT. Translation: CSVVGGTDTQYF.

The rearrangement uses TRBV4-2 and TRBJ2-3, with TRBD2 matching over 10 bases. The CDR3 runs to 16 residues. J was trimmed by 5 bases and V by 1 base; bases with no gene match: 6. Germline CDR1 reads LGHNA; CDR2 reads YNFKEQ. DNA for the CDR3: TGTGCCAGCAGCCAAGCCACTAGCGGGATCCAAGATACGCAGTATTTT. It specifies CASSQATSGIQDTQYF.

The chain joins TRBV5-1 to TRBJ2-6, with 8 bases fitting TRBD1. The CDR3 runs 17 residues. Per germline, CDR1 SGHRS and CDR2 YFSETQ. V lost 1 base and J lost 4; bases outside the gene matches: 7. CDR3 sequence (DNA): TGCGCCAGCAGCTTGAGGCAGGGGGCGCCCGGGGCCAACGTCCTGACTTTC. It translates to CASSLRQGAPGANVLTF.

In this sample, this clonotype turned up a few times. The rearrangement joins TRBV20-1 to TRBJ2-1; TRBD2 might be the D (6 bases). The CDR3 runs to 15 residues. Per germline, CDR1 DFQATT and CDR2 SNEGSKA (reference sequence). Deletions cut 4 bases from V and 9 bases from J, with 22 bases between. The CDR3 DNA sequence: TGCAGTGCTAATCCGCCGGTCGGGAGTAGGGGTGAGCAGTTCTTC. This codes for CSANPPVGSRGEQFF.

A few counts support this clonotype. The rearrangement links TRBV4-1 to TRBJ2-6; no firm D call. V shed 2 bases and J shed 0 bases, with 14 bases lying between them. There are 18 residues in the CDR3. Looked up from germline, CDR1 is MGHRA and CDR2 is YSYEKL. CDR3 bases: TGCGCCAGCAGCCAACCCGGCAGATTAACCTCTGGGGCCAACGTCCTGACTTTC. Its protein is CASSQPGRLTSGANVLTF.

This clonotype was seen a few times. V is TRBV12-3 or TRBV12-4 and J is TRBJ2-6, with a possible D match to TRBD2 (5 bases). This CDR3 region has 14 residues. Trimming shortened V by 6 bases and J by 5 bases, and 11 bases separated the two germline ends. The CDR3 reads CASSHLARANVLTF. The CDR3 DNA reads TGTGCCAGCAGCCACTTAGCGCGGGCCAACGTCCTGACTTTC.

This clonotype was recorded at least ten times. The chain couples TRBV5-1 to TRBJ2-3, with 10 bases aligning to TRBD2. The V gene's germline CDR1 is SGHRS and CDR2 YFSETQ. V lost 4 bases to trimming and J lost 3 bases; unmatched junction nucleotides: 11. The CDR3 has 17 amino acids. The CDR3 loop reads CASSGRTSGPGTDTQYF. The DNA of the CDR3 is TGCGCCAGCAGCGGCCGGACTAGCGGCCCGGGAACAGATACGCAGTATTTT.

This clonotype was recorded many times. The chain joins TRBV20-1 to TRBJ1-3; no definite D call. Germline-derived CDR1 and CDR2 are DFQATT and SNEGSKA (reference sequence). V was shortened by 4 bases and J by 8 bases, with 9 bases between the two germline ends. The CDR3 has 11 amino acids. CDR3 residues: CSAINGHTIYF. Written as DNA, the CDR3 is TGCAGTGCTATAAATGGCCACACCATATATTTT.

This clonotype was found a few times. This rearrangement joins TRBV3-1 to TRBJ2-3, with 7 nucleotides matching TRBD2. The V gene's germline CDR1 is LGHDT and CDR2 YNNKEL (reference sequence). The junction had 18 bases not matched to a gene; V was cut back by 4 bases and J by 2 bases. The CDR3 is 19 amino acids. CDR3 sequence (DNA): TGTGCCAGCAGCCTGGATCACCTCGGGCTAGCGGTACTCACAGATACGCAGTATTTT. This gives the protein CASSLDHLGLAVLTDTQYF.

This clonotype was found a few times. The chain recombines TRBV4-1 with TRBJ1-5; D may be TRBD1 (6 bases). Germline values: CDR1 MGHRA, CDR2 YSYEKL. Trimming removed 0 bases at V and 2 bases at J, with 11 bases between. The CDR3 sequence is 16 residues long. This CDR3 is CASSQDGGARNQPQHF. In DNA form, the CDR3 reads TGCGCCAGCAGCCAAGATGGGGGGGCTCGCAATCAGCCCCAGCATTTT.

This clonotype appeared a few times. Written as DNA, the CDR3 is TGCAGTGCTAGTCCAGGGGGCCTAGGGAAGACCCAGTACTTC. This encodes CSASPGGLGKTQYF. The rearrangement joins TRBV20-1 to TRBJ2-5; TRBD1 agrees at 8 bases. J lost 6 bases, V lost 3 bases, and 9 bases had no gene match. Germline V gene data show CDR1 as DFQATT and CDR2 as SNEGSKA (reference sequence). The CDR3 is 14 amino acids.

A few counts support this clonotype. The rearrangement links TRBV9 to TRBJ2-1; no reliable D call. V was clipped by 0 bases and J by 8 bases, with 12 bases between them. Looked up from germline, CDR1 is SGDLS and CDR2 is YYNGEE. This CDR3 has 14 amino acids. The CDR3 bases are TGTGCCAGCAGCGTAGGCCCTTCACGGGATGAGCAGTTCTTC. As protein: CASSVGPSRDEQFF.

At least ten counts were recorded for this clonotype. The chain carries TRBV20-1 and TRBJ2-7; D is ambiguous. Trimming shortened V by 5 bases and J by 2 bases, and 10 bases separated the two germline ends. This CDR3 has 12 residues. Germline lookup yields CDR1 DFQATT and CDR2 SNEGSKA (reference sequence). CDR3 nucleotides: TGCAGTGCTCGGACCGGGCCCTACGAGCAGTACTTC. Protein: CSARTGPYEQYF.

This clonotype was seen only a few times. The rearrangement uses TRBV18 and TRBJ2-3, with TRBD1 matching 8 bases. The CDR3 has 16 residues. CDR1 is KGHSH and CDR2 is LQKENI in the germline V gene. V lost 1 base, J lost 2 bases, and 5 bases stayed unmatched. DNA for the CDR3: TGTGCCAGCTCACCACAGACAGGGGCGATCACAGATACGCAGTATTTT. This encodes CASSPQTGAITDTQYF.

This CDR3 is CARSVREDGELFF. The CDR3 DNA reads as TGTGCCAGAAGCGTCAGGGAGGACGGGGAGCTGTTTTTT. The chain links TRBV11-3 to TRBJ2-2; D might be TRBD2 (6 bases). CDR3 length: 13 amino acids. CDR1 is SGHNT and CDR2 is YENEEA in the germline V gene. V lost 9 bases, J lost 7 bases, and 15 bases lay in between.

This clonotype was observed a few times. The chain recombines TRBV9 with TRBJ2-1; D not certain. Deletions cut 0 bases from V and 7 bases from J, with 14 bases between. Germline-derived CDR1 and CDR2 are SGDLS and YYNGEE. This CDR3 has 15 amino acids. CDR3 amino acids: CASSVDGPGWNEQFF. CDR3 DNA sequence: TGTGCCAGCAGCGTAGATGGCCCCGGTTGGAATGAGCAGTTCTTC. Drawing the rest from reference TRBV9 and TRBJ2-1, the complete variable domain is DSGVTQTPKHLITATGQRVTLRCSPRSGDLSVYWYQQSLDQGLQFLIQYYNGEERAKGNILERFSAQQFPDLHSELNLSSLELGDSALYFCASSVDGPGWNEQFFGPGTRLTVL.

This clonotype was seen a few times. The chain joins TRBV28 to TRBJ2-7; TRBD1 aligns across 9 bases. This CDR3 region has 12 residues. V dropped 10 bases and J dropped 2; count of bases not matched to a gene: 3. Germline values: CDR1 MDHEN, CDR2 SYDVKM. CDR3 region: CATGTGPYEQYF. For the CDR3, the DNA is TGTGCCACGGGGACAGGGCCCTACGAGCAGTACTTC. Combining the CDR3 with reference TRBV28 and TRBJ2-7 gives the whole variable domain DVKVTQSSRYLVKRTGEKVFLECVQDMDHENMFWYRQDPGLGLRLIYFSYDVKMKEKGDIPEGYSVSREKKERFSLILESASTNQTSMYLCATGTGPYEQYFGPGTRLTVT.